Listed here is a single TCR beta chain. Its antigen is not identified. The DNA is omitted, as the CDR3 cannot be located on it reliably, and the CDR3 follows TCRdb's listing. These data are taken from a study of T cell responses to AZD1222 COVID-19 vaccine. Ends included, the CDR3 has 16 residues. The protocol was immunoSEQ multiplex PCR, while the TCRdb copy is restricted to in-frame clones and leaves out a portion. The data show fewer than 200,000 clones, over 80% seen once. The study's findings and limits: Recipients of two AZD1222 doses showed rising Spike-specific TCR breadth and depth.

This rearrangement joins TRBV1 to TRBJ1-2; the D call of TRBD1 is as the table states it, not checked on the DNA. TRBV1 is annotated as a pseudogene. This receptor was obtained from an adult who received the MenACWY meningococcal vaccine as a control. Material: peripheral blood, obtained 28 days after the second dose of the MenACWY control vaccine. The CDR3 sequence is CTSSYSCLCETYGYTF.